Following are 3 T cell receptor beta chains from one sample sequenced in a study of T cell changes during pregnancy in multiple sclerosis. Some clones are missing from TCRdb's copy, which holds only in-frame ones; the method was immunoSEQ multiplex PCR. The sample yields tens of thousands of clones, around 92% seen once. The material was CD4+ T cells from peripheral blood mononuclear cells, obtained after pregnancy. Receptors originate from a female donor with multiple sclerosis, enrolled in a pregnancy study.

In this sample, this clone turned up once. The rearrangement uses TRBV9 and TRBJ1-6, with 9 bases that match TRBD1. The CDR3 has 15 amino acids. J was trimmed by 7 bases and V by 5 bases; bases with no gene match: 7. Looked up from germline, CDR1 is SGDLS and CDR2 is YYNGEE. Here the CDR3 DNA reads TGTGCCAGCAGTCCCACAGACAGGGGGAATTCACCCCTCCACTTT. It translates to CASSPTDRGNSPLHF. The entire variable domain, with the rest obtained from reference TRBV9 and TRBJ1-6, is as follows: DSGVTQTPKHLITATGQRVTLRCSPRSGDLSVYWYQQSLDQGLQFLIQYYNGEERAKGNILERFSAQQFPDLHSELNLSSLELGDSALYFCASSPTDRGNSPLHFGNGTRLTVT.

In its sample, this clone was seen once. V and J are TRBV4-1 and TRBJ1-1, with D possibly being TRBD1 (6 bases). Trimming shortened V by 0 bases and J by 6 bases, and 14 bases separated the two germline ends. The CDR3 extends over 15 amino acids. Looked up from germline, CDR1 is MGHRA and CDR2 is YSYEKL. CDR3 loop: CASSQEGRGGAEAFF. In nucleotides, the CDR3 is TGCGCCAGCAGCCAAGAGGGGAGGGGGGGGGCTGAAGCTTTCTTT.

This clone occurred once. V gene TRBV7-9 combines with J gene TRBJ1-3, with D unclear. This CDR3 has 16 residues. Trimming shortened V by 0 bases and J by 0 bases, and 9 bases separated the two germline ends. Per the germline V gene, CDR1 is SEHNR and CDR2 is FQNEAQ (reference sequence). CDR3 region: CASSLAASHSGNTIYF. CDR3 bases: TGTGCCAGCAGCTTAGCGGCATCCCACTCTGGAAACACCATATATTTT.